The 9 T cell receptor beta chains below were found in one sample sequenced in a study of regulatory T cells in long-lasting Graves disease. Time point noted: persistent/refractory GD, antithyroid drugs over 5 years with positive TRAb. Extracted RNA from PBMCs served as the source of the TCR library. The authors built TCR beta libraries using iRepertoire HTBI primers and Arm-PCR of CDR3 regions. TCRdb reanalysed the multiplex PCR reads using MiXCR and keeps one entry per CDR3 protein. The table lists 450,000 or so distinct CDR3 sequences, about 20% of them singletons. The sequences come from peripheral blood mononuclear cells (PBMCs), collected when the disease was refractory, from a patient treated with antithyroid drugs. These TCRs come from a female donor with Graves disease.

This clonotype has a handful of counts. This chain connects TRBV29-1 to TRBJ1-4; TRBD1 might be the D (5 bases). Per the germline V gene, CDR1 is SQVTM and CDR2 is ANQGSEA. V was trimmed by 7 bases and J by 8 bases, leaving 14 bases between them. CDR3 length: 12 amino acids. CDR3 coding DNA: TGCAGCGCGGGACCGGGTGAGGAAAAACTGTTTTTT. Residues: CSAGPGEEKLFF.

This clonotype has a count of ten or more. The chain joins TRBV28 to TRBJ1-1; D unresolved. Trimming left V 8 bases short and J 1 base short, with 5 bases between. Germline CDR1 and CDR2: MDHEN and SYDVKM. CDR3 size: 11 residues. The CDR3 spells CASYQNTEAFF. For the CDR3, the DNA is TGTGCCAGCTACCAGAACACTGAAGCTTTCTTT.

The sample holds a few counts of this clonotype. CDR3 region: CASTQGGTGKFYEQYF. DNA for the CDR3: TGTGCCAGCACCCAGGGCGGGACGGGAAAGTTCTACGAGCAGTACTTC. V gene TRBV11-2 combines with J gene TRBJ2-7; TRBD2 is a possible D gene (6 bases). Trimming stripped 7 bases from V and 3 bases from J, with 22 bases between. CDR1 SGHAT and CDR2 FQNNGV come from the germline V gene. The CDR3 extends over 16 amino acids.

The rearrangement links TRBV11-3 to TRBJ2-2, with 8 bases fitting TRBD2. The CDR3 extends over 19 amino acids. The junction had 11 bases not matched to a gene; V was cut back by 2 bases and J by 0 bases. The V gene's germline CDR1 is SGHNT and CDR2 YENEEA. The CDR3 nucleotides read TGTGCCAGCAGCTTATGGGGACTAGGAGGGAGTGCGAACACCGGGGAGCTGTTTTTT. Translation gives CASSLWGLGGSANTGELFF.

This clonotype was counted between two and nine times. The V call is TRBV9, the J call TRBJ1-2, with D unclear. V was clipped by 0 bases and J by 7 bases, with 13 bases between them. The germline CDR1 and CDR2 sequences are SGDLS and YYNGEE. The CDR3 is made up of 14 amino acids. The DNA for the CDR3 is TGTGCCAGCAGCGTAGGAACCGGCTATGGTGGCTACACCTTC. It encodes CASSVGTGYGGYTF.

The chain links TRBV11-3 to TRBJ2-1; D perhaps matches TRBD2 (5 bases). V was trimmed by 4 bases and J by 7 bases, leaving 14 bases between them. Looked up from germline, CDR1 is SGHNT and CDR2 is YENEEA. This CDR3 has 14 residues. The DNA of the CDR3 is TGTGCCAGCAGCTCACGGGATTTGAGGAATGAGCAGTTCTTC. Translation gives CASSSRDLRNEQFF.

This clonotype was counted only a few times. The CDR3 region has the DNA TGTGCCAGCAGCTTGGGACAGGGCCACTACGAGCAGTACTTC. Protein sequence: CASSLGQGHYEQYF. The gene calls are TRBV7-9 and TRBJ2-7, with 9 bases lining up with TRBD1. V shed 3 bases and J 3 bases; nucleotides not matched to a gene: 3. The CDR3 sequence is 14 residues long. The germline V gene has CDR1 SEHNR and CDR2 FQNEAQ (reference sequence).

Comment on this clonotype: A much more abundant neighbour one base away suggests this may be a read error. No conserved phenylalanine or tryptophan ends this CDR3, so it is likely a read error. The rearrangement joins TRBV7-3 to TRBJ2-7; 10 positions agree with TRBD1. The CDR3 extends over 15 amino acids. CDR1 and CDR2 from the germline V gene are SGHTA and FQGTGA. The junction had 3 bases not matched to a gene; V was cut back by 2 bases and J by 2 bases. The CDR3, as DNA: TGTGCCAGCAGCTTAGCAGGGACAGGGGCCTACGAGCAGTACCTC. It encodes CASSLAGTGAYEQYL.

This clonotype has at least ten counts. The V call is TRBV5-6, the J call TRBJ1-2; D remains unclear. CDR1 and CDR2 (germline): SGHDT, YYEEEE. Trimming cost V 3 bases and J 9 bases, with 9 bases left between them. The CDR3 contains 11 residues. The CDR3 is CASSSAGSYTF. CDR3 in DNA: TGTGCCAGCAGCTCTGCGGGGAGCTACACCTTC.